This is a list of T cell receptor beta chains from one sample in a study of T cell responses to AZD1222 COVID-19 vaccine. Profiled with immunoSEQ multiplex PCR; TCRdb holds only in-frame clones, not every one. The data contain about 150,000 clones, approximately 90% of them singletons. The sequences come from peripheral blood, collected on day 0 of AZD1222 vaccination. These receptors were collected from an adult in good health. Each CDR3 is given with its conserved first and last residue. A D gene is named only where the DNA matches it firmly. Clone size appears in some rows only: once, few, many, or a class for an expanded clone.

D	V	size	J	DNA	CDR3
.	TRBV5-6	.	TRBJ2-5	TGTGCCAGCAGCTTGGATCAGGGAGAGACCCAGTACTTC	CASSLDQGETQYF
.	TRBV4-1	.	TRBJ2-5	TGCGCCAGCAGCCAAAACCCGAACCAAGAGACCCAGTACTTC	CASSQNPNQETQYF
.	TRBV19	.	TRBJ1-1	TGTGCCAGTAGTATACAGGGAGGGCTGAACACTGAAGCTTTCTTT	CASSIQGGLNTEAFF
.	TRBV4-3	.	TRBJ2-2	TGCGCCAGCAGCCAAGCTGCTAGCTACACCGGGGAGCTGTTTTTT	CASSQAASYTGELFF
.	TRBV10-3	.	TRBJ1-1	TGTGCCACGACTGGGGCAGGGAACACTGAAGCTTTCTTT	CATTGAGNTEAFF
.	TRBV3-1/TRBV3-2	.	TRBJ2-7	TGTGCCAGCAGCCGGGCAGCCTCCTACGAGCAGTACTTC	CASSRAASYEQYF
TRBD2	TRBV19	once	TRBJ2-1	TGTGCCAGTAGTCCCCGGGGACTAGCGGCCTACAATGAGCAGTTCTTC	CASSPRGLAAYNEQFF
.	TRBV4-3	once	TRBJ1-2	TGCGCCAGCAGCCAGGTGGGGGTCCGCTATGGCTACACCTTC	CASSQVGVRYGYTF
.	TRBV4-3	.	TRBJ2-2	TGCGCCAGCAGCCAAGAGGGCGGAGACAACACCGGGGAGCTGTTTTTT	CASSQEGGDNTGELFF
.	TRBV9	.	TRBJ1-3	TGTGCCAGCAGCGTAGACTGGGGGCGAGGAAACACCATATATTTT	CASSVDWGRGNTIYF
TRBD1	TRBV27	.	TRBJ2-1	TGTGCCAGCAGGAGGGGGACAGGGATTTACAATGAGCAGTTCTTC	CASRRGTGIYNEQFF
.	TRBV6-5	.	TRBJ2-6	TGTGCCAGCAGTTACTCGGGGCAGGCTGGGGCCAACGTCCTGACTTTC	CASSYSGQAGANVLTF
.	TRBV6-5	.	TRBJ1-1	TGTGCCAGCAGTTACTCCGGGCAAAGGCGAGCTTTCTTT	CASSYSGQRRAFF
TRBD1	TRBV5-4	few	TRBJ1-6	TGTGCCAGCAGCCTCAGACAGGGGATACTTACCTATAATTCACCCCTCCACTTT	CASSLRQGILTYNSPLHF
TRBD2	TRBV3-1/TRBV3-2	.	TRBJ2-7	TGTGCCAGCAGCCAGTGGGGATCTAGCGGGGGTCCAGGAGGCGAGCAGTACTTC	CASSQWGSSGGPGGEQYF
.	TRBV6-1	.	TRBJ1-3	TGTGCCAGCAGTGACCAACCTCCAGCAGCTTCTGGAAACACCATATATTTT	CASSDQPPAASGNTIYF
TRBD2	TRBV6-2/TRBV6-3	.	TRBJ2-3	TGTGCCAGCAGTTATAGAACAGGCCCTTTTAGCGGGGTTTCCAGCACAGATACGCAGTATTTT	CASSYRTGPFSGVSSTDTQYF
.	TRBV13	.	TRBJ2-7	TGTGCCAGCAGCCCAAAAGGGCGCTACCCCGAGCAGTACTTC	CASSPKGRYPEQYF
TRBD2	TRBV27	.	TRBJ2-7	TGTGCCAGCGCTTTATATGCGGGGGGGACCTACGAGCAGTACTTC	CASALYAGGTYEQYF
.	TRBV6-5	.	TRBJ1-6	TGTGCCAGCAGTTACGGGGACGGGTGGAATTCACCCCTCCACTTT	CASSYGDGWNSPLHF
.	TRBV19	.	TRBJ2-5	TGTGCCAGTAGTATATCGGCAGGCCAAGAGACCCAGTACTTC	CASSISAGQETQYF
.	TRBV18	.	TRBJ1-3	TGTGCCAGCTCAGACGGCAGTACCTCTGGAAACACCATATATTTT	CASSDGSTSGNTIYF
.	TRBV11-2	.	TRBJ1-5	TGTGCCAGCAGCCTGGCCCTTAATCAGCCCCAGCATTTT	CASSLALNQPQHF
.	TRBV19	.	TRBJ2-7	TGTGCCAGTAAACAGGGCGCGATGGGGACCTACGAGCAGTACTTC	CASKQGAMGTYEQYF
.	TRBV9	.	TRBJ1-4	TGTGCCAGCAGCGGGCCAGCTGAAAAACTGTTTTTT	CASSGPAEKLFF
.	TRBV19	once	TRBJ2-2	TGTGCCAGTATGACCAGGACTTCGAACACCGGGGAGCTGTTTTTT	CASMTRTSNTGELFF
.	TRBV2	.	TRBJ1-5	TGTGCCAGCAGTAAGACAGGTAGCAATCAGCCCCAGCATTTT	CASSKTGSNQPQHF
.	TRBV18	once	TRBJ1-2	TGTGCCAGCTCACCGTCCTCGGGGGCGCGTGGCTACACCTTC	CASSPSSGARGYTF
TRBD2	TRBV7-6	.	TRBJ2-1	TGTGCCAGCAGCTTATTTCCAGCGGGGGGAACATACGAGCAGTTCTTC	CASSLFPAGGTYEQFF
TRBD1	TRBV2	.	TRBJ2-7	TGTGCCAGCAGTTGGACAGGGGGCGAGCAGTACTTC	CASSWTGGEQYF
.	TRBV12-3/TRBV12-4	.	TRBJ2-5	TGTGCCAGCAGTTTAAACAGGGAGACCCAGTACTTC	CASSLNRETQYF
TRBD1	TRBV2	.	TRBJ1-2	TGTGCCAGCAGCCGTCCCGGGACAGGGGGCGGTGGCTACACCTTC	CASSRPGTGGGGYTF
.	TRBV3-1/TRBV3-2	once	TRBJ1-1	TGTGCCAGCAGCCGGAGGTCGGGGACTGAAGCTTTCTTT	CASSRRSGTEAFF
TRBD2	TRBV3-1/TRBV3-2	.	TRBJ2-2	TGTGCCAGCAGCCAAGCTAGCGGAGAGCGCACCGGGGAGCTGTTTTTT	CASSQASGERTGELFF
.	TRBV15	.	TRBJ1-2	TGTGCCACCAGCAGAGATTTGCCCGGATCGCGCTATGGCTACACCTTC	CATSRDLPGSRYGYTF
.	TRBV7-9	.	TRBJ1-5	TGTGCCAGCGGGATGGGGAGGGAGGGCAATCAGCCCCAGCATTTT	CASGMGREGNQPQHF
.	TRBV4-3	once	TRBJ1-2	TGCGCCAGCAGCCAAGACCCGGGGATGGGAGGCTACACCTTC	CASSQDPGMGGYTF
.	TRBV7-8	few	TRBJ2-1	TGTGCCAGCAGCTTGTATGATTTCCGTCGCGACAATGAGCAGTTCTTC	CASSLYDFRRDNEQFF
TRBD2	TRBV7-8	.	TRBJ2-7	TGTGCCAGCAGCTTAGAGAGGTCGGGGGGGCCCCACGAGCAGTACTTC	CASSLERSGGPHEQYF
.	TRBV20-1	.	TRBJ2-5	TGCAGTGCTAGTTCTGGGGTATTAAGAGAGACCCAGTACTTC	CSASSGVLRETQYF
.	TRBV10-3	.	TRBJ1-2	TGTGCCATCCCCCGTGGGCAGGGCGATGGCTACACCTTC	CAIPRGQGDGYTF
.	TRBV6-2/TRBV6-3	.	TRBJ1-1	TGTGCCAGCAGTCCCTATAGGACGGTGAACACTGAAGCTTTCTTT	CASSPYRTVNTEAFF
.	TRBV3-1/TRBV3-2	once	TRBJ1-5	TGTGCCAGCAGCCAGGGACTCGCTAGTCAGCCCCAGCATTTT	CASSQGLASQPQHF
.	TRBV3-1/TRBV3-2	.	TRBJ1-3	TGTGCCAGCAGCCAAGACAACCGGGACTCCCGGGGATCAGGAAACACCATATATTTT	CASSQDNRDSRGSGNTIYF
.	TRBV5-1	once	TRBJ2-4	TGCGCCAGCAGCTTGGCCTCGACGGTGCTAGCCAAAAACATTCAGTACTTC	CASSLASTVLAKNIQYF
TRBD2	TRBV20-1	.	TRBJ2-1	TGCAGTGCTAGTGTCGGACTAGCGGGGGGGCCGAGCTACAATGAGCAGTTCTTC	CSASVGLAGGPSYNEQFF
.	TRBV11-2	.	TRBJ1-2	TGTGCCAGCAGCCCCGGCGGCAGCAACTATGGCTACACCTTC	CASSPGGSNYGYTF
.	TRBV7-9	.	TRBJ2-7	TGTGCCAGCAGCTTAGCAGGGGGTAACTCCGACGAGCAGTACTTC	CASSLAGGNSDEQYF
TRBD1	TRBV6-6	.	TRBJ1-1	TGTGCCAGCAGGCGAGGACAGGGGATGAACACTGAAGCTTTCTTT	CASRRGQGMNTEAFF
.	TRBV6-6	.	TRBJ2-3	TGTGCCAGCAGCCTCCTTGGAACGCTGGCGGCAGATACGCAGTATTTT	CASSLLGTLAADTQYF
TRBD1	TRBV19	.	TRBJ1-1	TGTGCCAGTAGTCAGACAGGGATTGAAGCTTTCTTT	CASSQTGIEAFF
TRBD1	TRBV5-6	.	TRBJ2-7	TGTGCCAGCAGCCAAGTGGACAGGGGGCGTTTTCCCGAGCAGTACTTC	CASSQVDRGRFPEQYF
.	TRBV11-3	.	TRBJ2-7	TGTGCCAGCAGCTTCGCAGGAGGCTACGAGCAGTACTTC	CASSFAGGYEQYF
.	TRBV5-6	.	TRBJ1-1	TGTGCCAGCAGCTTGGAGACAGCGGCGTATACTGAAGCTTTCTTT	CASSLETAAYTEAFF
.	TRBV13	.	TRBJ1-1	TGTGCCAGCAGCTTGAGAATCGGTAACACTGAAGCTTTCTTT	CASSLRIGNTEAFF
TRBD1	TRBV4-3	few	TRBJ1-4	TGCGCCAGCAGCCGGACACAGGGGGCCCCCAGCAAACTGTTTTTT	CASSRTQGAPSKLFF
.	TRBV6-6	.	TRBJ1-2	TGTGCCATATCCCAGACAGAGCTATATGGCTACACCTTC	CAISQTELYGYTF
.	TRBV7-8	.	TRBJ2-5	TGTGCCGGCAAGGGATCCGGAGAGACCCAGTACTTC	CAGKGSGETQYF
TRBD2	TRBV9	.	TRBJ2-1	TGTGCCAGCAGCCCCCAGACGTCGGGACTAGCGGGGGGCGGACAGTTCTTC	CASSPQTSGLAGGGQFF